These 30 T cell receptor beta chains share one sample of origin, sequenced in a study of blood T cell repertoires in COVID-19. The method was immunoSEQ multiplex PCR; TCRdb's version includes in-frame clones alone and lacks a portion of them. This sample carries 150,000 or so clones, roughly 80% of them seen once, and the ten largest clones take approximately 12%. Sequences were obtained from PBMCs or T cells enriched from blood (not recorded which). These receptors were taken from a man aged 45-60 years who had recovered from COVID-19.

In DNA form, the CDR3 reads TGTGCCAGCAGCCGAGATGGGACAGGGGAGTATGGCTACACCTTC. Its protein product is CASSRDGTGEYGYTF. This rearrangement joins TRBV7-8 to TRBJ1-2; TRBD1 aligns across 10 bases. Germline loops: CDR1 SGHVS, CDR2 FQNEAQ. Germline trimming cut 5 bases from V and 5 bases from J; bases unmatched to any gene: 8. This CDR3 contains 15 residues.

V and J are TRBV10-3 and TRBJ1-6; 7 bases match TRBD1. The CDR3 consists of 15 residues. After removal of 2 bases from V and 6 bases from J, the junction contained 4 bases not matched to a gene. The V gene's germline CDR1 is ENHRY and CDR2 SYGVKD. The CDR3 loop reads CAISEAGTVNSPLHF. The CDR3, as DNA: TGTGCCATCAGTGAGGCGGGGACAGTTAATTCACCCCTCCACTTT.

CDR3 region: CASSGTGLYGYTF. The DNA for the CDR3 is TGTGCCAGCAGTGGGACAGGCCTTTATGGCTACACCTTC. The chain has TRBV2 and TRBJ1-2; TRBD1 matches at 7 bases. From germline, CDR1 is SNHLY and CDR2 FYNNEI. Losses at the gene ends were 4 bases for V and 5 bases for J; bases not matched to a gene: 4. The CDR3 has 13 residues.

The J gene is TRBJ1-6, the V gene TRBV4-3; maybe TRBD1 (5 bases). This CDR3 spans 16 amino acids. The germline gives CDR1 LGHNA, CDR2 YSLEER. The germline V and J ends were trimmed by 0 bases and 10 bases, with 16 bases remaining between them. The CDR3 region has the DNA TGCGCCAGCAGCCAAGATACGCAGGGAGGCAACTCACCCCTCCACTTT. It specifies CASSQDTQGGNSPLHF.

This clone was detected only a few times. The chain employs TRBV5-1 and TRBJ1-6, with D maybe TRBD1 (6 bases). CDR1 and CDR2 (germline): SGHRS, YFSETQ. The CDR3 totals 14 residues. Trimming cost V 4 bases and J 4 bases, with 9 bases left between them. DNA for the CDR3: TGCGCCAGCAGCGGTGGACAGTATAATTCACCCCTCCACTTT. Translation gives CASSGGQYNSPLHF.

The chain uses TRBV18 and TRBJ1-2; no firm D call. The germline CDR1 and CDR2 sequences are KGHSH and LQKENI. Trimming stripped 3 bases from V and 5 bases from J, with 13 bases between. This CDR3 comprises 14 residues. CDR3 in DNA: TGTGCCAGCTCACCCGGGGAGACCTATTATGGCTACACCTTC. Encoded protein: CASSPGETYYGYTF.

The chain employs TRBV3-1 (or the pseudogene TRBV3-2) and TRBJ1-5; D is perhaps TRBD1 (5 bases). The germline CDR1 and CDR2 sequences are LGHDT and YNNKEL (reference sequence). The CDR3 sequence is 15 residues long. The V gene lost 0 bases and the J gene lost 7 bases, with 13 bases spanning the gap. The DNA for the CDR3 is TGTGCCAGCAGCCAAGACCCAGGGAGGAGACAGCCCCAGCATTTT. The encoded protein is CASSQDPGRRQPQHF.

The chain links TRBV5-5 to TRBJ1-2; 9 positions match TRBD1. The CDR3 totals 13 residues. Per the germline V gene, CDR1 is SGHKS and CDR2 is YYEKEE (reference sequence). Trimming at V came to 0 bases and at J to 10 bases, leaving 4 bases not matched to a gene. The CDR3 loop reads CASSLGTGEVYTF. Written as DNA, the CDR3 is TGTGCCAGCAGCTTGGGGACAGGGGAAGTCTACACCTTC.

V and J are TRBV3-1 (or the pseudogene TRBV3-2) and TRBJ2-7; 7 positions agree with TRBD2. The CDR3 extends over 15 amino acids. Germline V gene lookup returns CDR1 LGHDT and CDR2 YNNKEL (reference sequence). V lost 4 bases, J lost 6 bases, and 12 bases stayed unmatched. The CDR3 spells CASSRSGLVPSEQYF. The DNA for the CDR3 is TGTGCCAGCAGCCGATCCGGACTAGTCCCCTCCGAGCAGTACTTC.

CDR3 region: CASSPELSYNSPLHF. The CDR3 DNA reads TGTGCCAGCAGCCCCGAACTGAGCTATAATTCACCCCTCCACTTT. This chain links TRBV3-1 (or the pseudogene TRBV3-2) with TRBJ1-6; D gene unclear. Looked up from germline, CDR1 is LGHDT and CDR2 is YNNKEL (reference sequence). V lost 4 bases and J lost 3, with 10 bases in between. The CDR3 totals 15 residues.

The chain carries TRBV7-3 and TRBJ2-5, with D possibly matching TRBD2 (7 bases). V was clipped by 5 bases and J by 4 bases, with 17 bases between them. In germline, CDR1 is SGHTA, CDR2 FQGTGA. CDR3 length: 15 residues. The CDR3 here is CASSLGGGGVETQYF. CDR3 in DNA: TGTGCCAGCAGCCTTGGGGGCGGGGGCGTAGAGACCCAGTACTTC.

The gene calls are TRBV21-1 and TRBJ1-4; whether TRBD1, the table's D call, matches the DNA was not checked. TRBV21-1 corresponds to a pseudogene. There are 15 residues in the CDR3. For the CDR3, the DNA is TGTGCCAGCAGCATGACAGGGGCGGCTAATGAAAAACTGTTTTTT. It yields the protein CASSMTGAANEKLFF.

This chain links TRBV3-1 (or the pseudogene TRBV3-2) with TRBJ1-2; D uncertain. V lost 0 bases, J lost 8 bases, and 16 bases lay in between. CDR1 LGHDT and CDR2 YNNKEL come from the germline V gene (reference sequence). CDR3 size: 15 residues. DNA of the CDR3: TGTGCCAGCAGCCAAGATTCAGGATCATCTGGAGGCTACACCTTC. This sequence encodes CASSQDSGSSGGYTF.

Only a few counts were recorded for this clone. V and J are TRBV30 and TRBJ1-3, with D unresolved. The CDR3 covers 12 residues. In germline, CDR1 is GTSNPN, CDR2 SVGIG (reference sequence). Trimming pared 4 bases from V and 4 bases from J, leaving 8 bases between. The CDR3 DNA follows: TGTGCCTGGAAGAAAGCCGGAAACACCATATATTTT. It encodes CAWKKAGNTIYF.

This rearrangement joins TRBV4-1 to TRBJ2-7; no definite D call. This CDR3 is built from 14 residues. Trimming left V 0 bases short and J 0 bases short, with 6 bases between. Germline values: CDR1 MGHRA, CDR2 YSYEKL. The CDR3 DNA follows: TGCGCCAGCAGCCAAGAGCCCAGCTCCTACGAGCAGTACTTC. The encoded protein is CASSQEPSSYEQYF.

This clone was picked up one time. The V gene is TRBV5-1, the J gene TRBJ2-5; TRBD2 aligns across 9 bases. The CDR3 has 19 amino acids. CDR1 is SGHRS and CDR2 is YFSETQ in the germline V gene. V lost 2 bases and J lost 0; bases outside the gene matches: 14. CDR3 in DNA: TGCGCCAGCAGCTTTTTATCCGGGACTAGCAGCCAGTACCAAGAGACCCAGTACTTC. As protein: CASSFLSGTSSQYQETQYF.

The chain recombines TRBV15 with TRBJ1-5; D unclear. This CDR3 is 12 amino acids long. In germline, CDR1 is LNHNV, CDR2 YYDKDF (reference sequence). Trimming took 2 bases from V and 4 from J, leaving 3 bases between them. The CDR3 sequence: CATSRPNQPQHF. In nucleotides, the CDR3 is TGTGCCACCAGCAGACCGAATCAGCCCCAGCATTTT.

The chain recombines TRBV5-1 with TRBJ1-2; D is perhaps TRBD1 (5 bases). Germline-derived CDR1 and CDR2 are SGHRS and YFSETQ. The V and J ends lost 2 bases and 6 bases respectively, with 17 bases between them. CDR3 length: 15 residues. CDR3: CASSFNQGMSDGYTF. DNA of the CDR3: TGCGCCAGCAGCTTCAATCAGGGAATGTCGGATGGCTACACCTTC.

The gene calls are TRBV11-2 and TRBJ1-5, with a weak D call TRBD1 (6 bases). The V and J ends lost 1 base and 2 bases respectively, with 6 bases between them. Looked up from germline, CDR1 is SGHAT and CDR2 is FQNNGV. There are 14 residues in the CDR3. The CDR3 spells CASSLAGGNQPQHF. The CDR3 DNA follows: TGTGCCAGCAGCTTAGCAGGGGGCAATCAGCCCCAGCATTTT.

This clone was seen more than once but under ten times. The chain uses TRBV5-1 and TRBJ1-4, with a possible D match to TRBD1 (6 bases). Trimming removed 5 bases from V and 3 bases from J, with 11 bases in between. The CDR3 sequence is 14 residues long. Germline-derived CDR1 and CDR2 are SGHRS and YFSETQ. In DNA, the CDR3 is TGCGCCAGCAGTCGGACAGCCGCTAATGAAAAACTGTTTTTT. Translating it yields CASSRTAANEKLFF.

The CDR3 bases are TGTGCCAGCAGCTTTTTGGGGGGTGATGGAAACACCATATATTTT. Translation gives CASSFLGGDGNTIYF. This chain connects TRBV5-6 to TRBJ1-3; a possible D gene is TRBD1 (5 bases). This CDR3 contains 15 residues. The germline V gene encodes CDR1 SGHDT and CDR2 YYEEEE. V gave up 2 bases and J gave up 3 bases, with 12 bases separating them.

This chain uses TRBV4-1 with TRBJ1-2, with unresolved D. This CDR3 is built from 14 residues. Per germline, CDR1 MGHRA and CDR2 YSYEKL. The V end lost 1 base, the J end lost 3 bases, and 9 bases lay between the germline ends. The CDR3 bases are TGCGCCAGCAGCCAAGGTGACTGGGACTATGGCTACACCTTC. Its translation: CASSQGDWDYGYTF.

V usage is TRBV24-1 and J usage is TRBJ2-2; D is unresolved. With 5 bases removed from V and 3 bases from J, the gap between germline ends came to 9 bases. Germline V gene sequence: CDR1 KGHDR, CDR2 SFDVKD. CDR3 length: 14 amino acids. The DNA of the CDR3 is TGTGCCACCAGTGTCAACACCGACACCGGGGAGCTGTTTTTT. The encoded protein is CATSVNTDTGELFF.

The rearrangement joins TRBV19 to TRBJ1-1; 8 bases map to TRBD1. The V gene end was trimmed by 2 bases and the J gene end by 2 bases; junction bases not matched to a gene: 7. CDR1 is LNHDA and CDR2 is SQIVND in the germline V gene (reference sequence). The CDR3 runs 16 residues. The CDR3 DNA reads TGTGCCAGTAGTATATTACGAGGACAGGGCAACACTGAAGCTTTCTTT. Amino acids: CASSILRGQGNTEAFF.

The gene calls are TRBV18 and TRBJ1-5; D remains ambiguous. V lost 2 bases to trimming and J lost 3 bases, with 8 bases between them. This CDR3 has 14 residues. In germline, CDR1 is KGHSH, CDR2 LQKENI. CDR3 residues: CASSPAADNQPQHF. In DNA form, the CDR3 reads TGTGCCAGCTCACCAGCGGCGGACAATCAGCCCCAGCATTTT.

This clone was counted many times. The chain joins TRBV2 to TRBJ2-2; 10 nucleotides align to TRBD2. In germline, CDR1 is SNHLY, CDR2 FYNNEI. V lost 4 bases, J lost 6 bases, and 5 bases stayed unmatched. This CDR3 has 15 amino acids. CDR3: CASSVSGGAAGELFF. As DNA, the CDR3 is TGTGCCAGCAGTGTGAGCGGGGGGGCCGCCGGGGAGCTGTTTTTT.

V and J are TRBV4-1 and TRBJ1-1; D is undetermined. The CDR3 is 14 amino acids. Germline V CDR1 and CDR2: MGHRA, YSYEKL. V was shortened by 0 bases and J by 1 base, with 6 bases between the two germline ends. The CDR3 reads CASSQERWNTEAFF. The CDR3 DNA follows: TGCGCCAGCAGCCAAGAGCGGTGGAACACTGAAGCTTTCTTT.

Only one count was recorded for this clone. The V gene is TRBV18, the J gene TRBJ2-7, with 7 bases aligning to TRBD1. Germline CDR1 KGHSH, CDR2 LQKENI. The CDR3 consists of 14 residues. J lost 2 bases, V lost 5 bases, and 6 bases had no gene match. The CDR3: CASSKGQPTYEQYF. In DNA form, the CDR3 reads TGTGCCAGCTCAAAGGGACAGCCCACCTACGAGCAGTACTTC. The whole variable domain, filled in from reference TRBV18 and TRBJ2-7, reads NAGVMQNPRHLVRRRGQEARLRCSPMKGHSHVYWYRQLPEEGLKFMVYLQKENIIDESGMPKERFSAEFPKEGPSILRIQQVVRGDSAAYFCASSKGQPTYEQYFGPGTRLTVT.

The gene calls are TRBV7-2 and TRBJ2-1, with 7 bases aligning to TRBD2. Trimming cost V 5 bases and J 0 bases; bases outside gene matches: 7. The CDR3 contains 16 residues. Germline V gene sequence: CDR1 SGHTA, CDR2 FQGNSA. CDR3 nucleotides: TGTGCCAGCAGCGTATCGCGGGGGAGCTCCTACAATGAGCAGTTCTTC. Translating gives CASSVSRGSSYNEQFF.

V is TRBV5-4 and J is TRBJ1-4; TRBD1 matches 11 bases. The CDR3 spans 16 residues. V lost 5 bases to trimming and J lost 8 bases; unmatched junction nucleotides: 11. Germline V CDR1 and CDR2: SGHNT, YYREEE (reference sequence). The CDR3, as DNA: TGTGCCAGCAGTGCCGGGACAGGGGGGAGGCAAGAAAAACTGTTTTTT. Residues: CASSAGTGGRQEKLFF. The whole variable domain, filled in from reference TRBV5-4 and TRBJ1-4, reads ETGVTQSPTHLIKTRGQQVTLRCSSQSGHNTVSWYQQALGQGPQFIFQYYREEENGRGNFPPRFSGLQFPNYSSELNVNALELDDSALYLCASSAGTGGRQEKLFFGSGTQLSVL.